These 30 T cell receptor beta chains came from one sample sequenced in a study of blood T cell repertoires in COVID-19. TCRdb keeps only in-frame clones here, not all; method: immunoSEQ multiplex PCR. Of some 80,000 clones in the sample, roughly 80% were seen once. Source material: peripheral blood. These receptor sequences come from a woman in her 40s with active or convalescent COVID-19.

In nucleotides, the CDR3 is TGCGCCAGCAGCCGGAATCCGGAGGGGAACACCGGGGAGCTGTTTTTT. Protein: CASSRNPEGNTGELFF. This chain uses TRBV5-1 with TRBJ2-2, with D maybe TRBD2 (6 bases). Germline assignment: CDR1 SGHRS and CDR2 YFSETQ. V dropped 4 bases and J dropped 1 base, with 14 bases sitting between them. CDR3 length: 16 amino acids.

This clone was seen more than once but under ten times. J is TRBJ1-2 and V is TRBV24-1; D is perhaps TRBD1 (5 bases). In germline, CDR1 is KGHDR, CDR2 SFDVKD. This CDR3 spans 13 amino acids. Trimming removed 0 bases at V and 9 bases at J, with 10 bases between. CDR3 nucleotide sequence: TGTGCCACCAGTGATTTGTATCAGGGAAGCTACACCTTC. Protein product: CATSDLYQGSYTF.

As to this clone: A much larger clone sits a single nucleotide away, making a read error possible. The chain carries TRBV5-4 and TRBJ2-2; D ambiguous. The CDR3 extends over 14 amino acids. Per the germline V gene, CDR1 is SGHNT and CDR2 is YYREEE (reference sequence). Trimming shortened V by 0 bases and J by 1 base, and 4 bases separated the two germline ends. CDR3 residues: CASSLGQNTGELFF. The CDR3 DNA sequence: TGTGCCAGCAGCTTGGGACAGAACACCGGGGAGCTGTTTTTT.

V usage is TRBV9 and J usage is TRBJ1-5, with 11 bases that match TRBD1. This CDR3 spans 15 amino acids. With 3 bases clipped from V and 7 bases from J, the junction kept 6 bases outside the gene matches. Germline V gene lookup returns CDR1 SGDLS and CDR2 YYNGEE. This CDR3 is CASSAEGTGGQPQHF. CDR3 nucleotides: TGTGCCAGCAGCGCCGAGGGGACAGGGGGACAGCCCCAGCATTTT.

Here the CDR3 reads CASGEVNTGELFF. As DNA, the CDR3 is TGTGCCAGCGGTGAGGTGAACACCGGGGAGCTGTTTTTT. This chain links TRBV27 with TRBJ2-2, with D unclear. CDR1 and CDR2 (germline): MNHEY, SMNVEV (reference sequence). The CDR3 is made up of 13 amino acids. Trimming pared 8 bases from V and 1 base from J, leaving 8 bases between.

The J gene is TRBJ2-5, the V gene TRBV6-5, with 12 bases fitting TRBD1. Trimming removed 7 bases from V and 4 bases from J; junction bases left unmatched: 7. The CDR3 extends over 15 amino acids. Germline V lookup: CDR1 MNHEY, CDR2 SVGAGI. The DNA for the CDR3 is TGTGCCAGCACTCCCCCGGGACAGGGGGCAGAGACCCAGTACTTC. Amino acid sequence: CASTPPGQGAETQYF.

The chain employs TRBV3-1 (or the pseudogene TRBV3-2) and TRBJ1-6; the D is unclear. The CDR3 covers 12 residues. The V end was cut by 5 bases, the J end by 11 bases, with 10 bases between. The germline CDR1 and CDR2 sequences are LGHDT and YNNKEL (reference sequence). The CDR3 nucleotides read TGTGCCAGCAGCGCGGTATTTGCACCCCTCCACTTT. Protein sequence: CASSAVFAPLHF.

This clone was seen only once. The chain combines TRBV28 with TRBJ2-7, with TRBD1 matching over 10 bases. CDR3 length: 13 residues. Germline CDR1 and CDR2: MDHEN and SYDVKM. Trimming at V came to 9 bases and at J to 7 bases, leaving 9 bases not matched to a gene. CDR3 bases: TGTGCCAGTTTGACAGGGGGCTTCGGGGAGCAGTACTTC. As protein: CASLTGGFGEQYF. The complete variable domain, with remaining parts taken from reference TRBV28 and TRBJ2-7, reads DVKVTQSSRYLVKRTGEKVFLECVQDMDHENMFWYRQDPGLGLRLIYFSYDVKMKEKGDIPEGYSVSREKKERFSLILESASTNQTSMYLCASLTGGFGEQYFGPGTRLTVT.

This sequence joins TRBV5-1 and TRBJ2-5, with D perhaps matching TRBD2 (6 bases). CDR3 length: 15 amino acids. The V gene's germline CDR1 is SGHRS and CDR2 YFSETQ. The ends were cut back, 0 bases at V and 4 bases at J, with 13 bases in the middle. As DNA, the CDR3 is TGCGCCAGCAGCTTGGCCCTAAGGGGAGGAGAGACCCAGTACTTC. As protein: CASSLALRGGETQYF.

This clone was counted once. DNA of the CDR3: TGTGCCAGCAGATTCAATAGCAATCAGCCCCAGCATTTT. Encoded protein: CASRFNSNQPQHF. The chain is built from TRBV2 and TRBJ1-5; the D is unclear. The V gene lost 6 bases and the J gene lost 0 bases, with 6 bases spanning the gap. Per the germline V gene, CDR1 is SNHLY and CDR2 is FYNNEI. This CDR3 contains 13 residues. The whole variable domain, remainder taken from reference TRBV2 and TRBJ1-5, is EPEVTQTPSHQVTQMGQEVILRCVPISNHLYFYWYRQILGQKVEFLVSFYNNEISEKSEIFDDQFSVERPDGSNFTLKIRSTKLEDSAMYFCASRFNSNQPQHFGDGTRLSIL.

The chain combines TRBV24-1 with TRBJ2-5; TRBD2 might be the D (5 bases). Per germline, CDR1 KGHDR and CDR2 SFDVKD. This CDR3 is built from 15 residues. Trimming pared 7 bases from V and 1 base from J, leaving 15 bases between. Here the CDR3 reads CATSSHTGIQETQYF. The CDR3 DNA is TGTGCCACCAGCTCCCACACCGGGATCCAAGAGACCCAGTACTTC.

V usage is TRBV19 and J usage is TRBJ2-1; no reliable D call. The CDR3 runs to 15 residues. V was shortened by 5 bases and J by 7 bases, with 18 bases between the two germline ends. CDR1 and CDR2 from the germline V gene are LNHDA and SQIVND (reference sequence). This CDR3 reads CASSQPGLERNEQFF. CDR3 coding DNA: TGTGCCAGTAGTCAGCCGGGTCTAGAGAGGAATGAGCAGTTCTTC.

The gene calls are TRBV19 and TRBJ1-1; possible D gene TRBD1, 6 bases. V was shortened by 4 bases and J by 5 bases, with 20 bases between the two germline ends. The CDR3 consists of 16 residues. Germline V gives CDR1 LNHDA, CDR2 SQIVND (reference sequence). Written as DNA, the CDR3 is TGTGCCAGTAGTACAGGCGGGGGGCGCATGAGAACTGAAGCTTTCTTT. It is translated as CASSTGGGRMRTEAFF. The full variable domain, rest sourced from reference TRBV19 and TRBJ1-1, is DGGITQSPKYLFRKEGQNVTLSCEQNLNHDAMYWYRQDPGQGLRLIYYSQIVNDFQKGDIAEGYSVSREKKESFPLTVTSAQKNPTAFYLCASSTGGGRMRTEAFFGQGTRLTVV.

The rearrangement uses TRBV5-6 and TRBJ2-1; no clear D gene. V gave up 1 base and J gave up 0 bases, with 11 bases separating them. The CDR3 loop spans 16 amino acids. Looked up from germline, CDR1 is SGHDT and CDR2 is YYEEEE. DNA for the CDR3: TGTGCCAGCAGCTTGCAGGTCCAGAGCTCCTACAATGAGCAGTTCTTC. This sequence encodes CASSLQVQSSYNEQFF.

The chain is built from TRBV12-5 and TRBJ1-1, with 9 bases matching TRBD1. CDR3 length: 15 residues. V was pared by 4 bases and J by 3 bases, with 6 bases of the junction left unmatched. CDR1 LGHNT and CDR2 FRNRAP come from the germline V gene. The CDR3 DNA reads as TGTGCTAGTGGTTACACGACAGGGGGACACACTGAAGCTTTCTTT. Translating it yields CASGYTTGGHTEAFF.

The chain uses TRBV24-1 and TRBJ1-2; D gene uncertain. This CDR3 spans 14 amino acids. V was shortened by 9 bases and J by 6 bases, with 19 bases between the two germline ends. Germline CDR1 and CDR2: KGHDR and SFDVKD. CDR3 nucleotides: TGTGCCACCGTACAGTTCGGAGGGCGGAATGGCTACACCTTC. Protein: CATVQFGGRNGYTF.

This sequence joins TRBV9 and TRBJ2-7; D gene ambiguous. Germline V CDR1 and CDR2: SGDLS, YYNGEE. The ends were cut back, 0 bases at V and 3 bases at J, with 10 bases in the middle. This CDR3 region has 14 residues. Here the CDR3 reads CASSVGFQNYEQYF. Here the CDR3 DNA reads TGTGCCAGCAGCGTAGGTTTCCAGAACTACGAGCAGTACTTC. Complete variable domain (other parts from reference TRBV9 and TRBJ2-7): DSGVTQTPKHLITATGQRVTLRCSPRSGDLSVYWYQQSLDQGLQFLIQYYNGEERAKGNILERFSAQQFPDLHSELNLSSLELGDSALYFCASSVGFQNYEQYFGPGTRLTVT.

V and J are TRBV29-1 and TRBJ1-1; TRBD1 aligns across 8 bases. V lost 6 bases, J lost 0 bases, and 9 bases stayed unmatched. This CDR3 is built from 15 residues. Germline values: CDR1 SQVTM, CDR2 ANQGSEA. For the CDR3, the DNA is TGCAGCGTGACCCGACAGGGGCGATTGAACACTGAAGCTTTCTTT. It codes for CSVTRQGRLNTEAFF.

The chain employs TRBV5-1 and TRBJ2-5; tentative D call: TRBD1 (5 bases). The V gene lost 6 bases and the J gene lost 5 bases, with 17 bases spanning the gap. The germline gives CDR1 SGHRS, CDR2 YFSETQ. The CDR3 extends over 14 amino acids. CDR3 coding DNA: TGCGCCAGCACCCGCCCAGGGCTGGAGGAGACCCAGTACTTC. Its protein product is CASTRPGLEETQYF.

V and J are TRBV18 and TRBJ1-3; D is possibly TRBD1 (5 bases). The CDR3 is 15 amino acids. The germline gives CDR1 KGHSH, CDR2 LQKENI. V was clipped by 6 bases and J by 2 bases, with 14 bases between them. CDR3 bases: TGTGCCAGCTCTCCGGACACCCGAGCTGGAAACACCATATATTTT. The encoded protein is CASSPDTRAGNTIYF.

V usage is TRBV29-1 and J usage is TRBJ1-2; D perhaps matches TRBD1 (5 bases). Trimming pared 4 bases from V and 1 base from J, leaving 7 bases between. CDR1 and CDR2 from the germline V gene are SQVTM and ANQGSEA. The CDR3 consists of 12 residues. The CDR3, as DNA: TGCAGCGTTGGGGGGGGTAACTATGGCTACACCTTC. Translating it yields CSVGGGNYGYTF.

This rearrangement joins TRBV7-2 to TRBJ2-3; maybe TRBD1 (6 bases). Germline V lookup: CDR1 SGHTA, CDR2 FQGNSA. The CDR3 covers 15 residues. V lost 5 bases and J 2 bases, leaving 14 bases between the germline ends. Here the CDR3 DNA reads TGTGCCAGCAGCCACATACAGGGAAACACAGATACGCAGTATTTT. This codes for CASSHIQGNTDTQYF.

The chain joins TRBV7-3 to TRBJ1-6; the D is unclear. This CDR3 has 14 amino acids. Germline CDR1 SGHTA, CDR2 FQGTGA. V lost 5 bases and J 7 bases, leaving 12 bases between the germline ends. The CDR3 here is CASSRGSKNSPLHF. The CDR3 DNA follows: TGTGCCAGCAGCCGAGGGAGTAAGAATTCACCCCTCCACTTT.

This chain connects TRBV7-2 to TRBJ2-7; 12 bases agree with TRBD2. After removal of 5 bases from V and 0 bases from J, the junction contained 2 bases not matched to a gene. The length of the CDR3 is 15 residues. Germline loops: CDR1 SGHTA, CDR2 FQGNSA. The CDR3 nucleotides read TGTGCCAGCAGCCCTAGCGGGAGGGCCTCCTACGAGCAGTACTTC. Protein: CASSPSGRASYEQYF.

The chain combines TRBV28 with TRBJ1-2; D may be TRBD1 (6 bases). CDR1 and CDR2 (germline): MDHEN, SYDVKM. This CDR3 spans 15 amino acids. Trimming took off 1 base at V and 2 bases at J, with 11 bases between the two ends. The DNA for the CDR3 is TGTGCCAGCAGTTTATTCATCACAGGGAACTATGGCTACACCTTC. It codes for CASSLFITGNYGYTF.

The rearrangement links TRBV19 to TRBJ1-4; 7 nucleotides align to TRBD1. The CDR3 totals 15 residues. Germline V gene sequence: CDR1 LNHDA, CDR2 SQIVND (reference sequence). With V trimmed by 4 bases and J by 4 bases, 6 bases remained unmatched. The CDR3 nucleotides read TGTGCCAGTAGTAAGGGACAGACGCTTAATGAAAAACTGTTTTTT. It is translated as CASSKGQTLNEKLFF.

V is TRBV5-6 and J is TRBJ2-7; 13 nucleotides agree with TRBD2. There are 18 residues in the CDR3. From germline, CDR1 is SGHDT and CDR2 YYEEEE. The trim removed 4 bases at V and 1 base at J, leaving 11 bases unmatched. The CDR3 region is CASSLWTSGRGLSYEQYF. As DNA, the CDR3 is TGTGCCAGCAGCCTCTGGACTAGCGGGAGAGGACTTTCCTACGAGCAGTACTTC.

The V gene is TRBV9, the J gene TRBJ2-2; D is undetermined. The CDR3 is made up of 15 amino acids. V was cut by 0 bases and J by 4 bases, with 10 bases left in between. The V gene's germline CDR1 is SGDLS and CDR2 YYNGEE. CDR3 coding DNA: TGTGCCAGCAGCGTAGACAGCCTACTCACCGGGGAGCTGTTTTTT. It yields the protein CASSVDSLLTGELFF.

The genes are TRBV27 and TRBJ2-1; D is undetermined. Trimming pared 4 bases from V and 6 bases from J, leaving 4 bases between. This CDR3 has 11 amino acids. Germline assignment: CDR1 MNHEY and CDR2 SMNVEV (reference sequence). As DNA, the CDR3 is TGTGCCAGCAGTTCGAGCAATGAGCAGTTCTTC. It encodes CASSSSNEQFF.

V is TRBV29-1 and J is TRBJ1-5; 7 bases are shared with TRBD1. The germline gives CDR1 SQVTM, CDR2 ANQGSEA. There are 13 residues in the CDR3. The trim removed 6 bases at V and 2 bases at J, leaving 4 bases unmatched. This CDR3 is CSVQQGGNQPQHF. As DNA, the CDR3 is TGCAGCGTGCAGCAGGGGGGCAATCAGCCCCAGCATTTT.